These 26 T cell receptor beta chains came from one sample sequenced in a study of early T cells in non-severe SARS-CoV-2 infection (dated by TCRdb to about 2021). The library was built by means of 5' RACE. Sequencing was performed on a NextSeq 500. Through fastp at Q25 and MiXCR, TCRdb rebuilt clones from the public reads, retaining in-frame beta chains. Rows are combined by CDR3 protein, so each entry shows the most common genes and DNA. The sample table records roughly 76,000 distinct CDR3 sequences; 12% of these occur just once. The top ten clonotypes cover about 4.2% of the sample. Specimen: whole blood. These TCRs come from an adult who was a healthcare worker with PCR-confirmed SARS-CoV-2 infection or an uninfected control (not recorded which).

There are a few counts of this clonotype. The chain joins TRBV19 to TRBJ2-6, with D unresolved. Germline CDR1 is LNHDA and CDR2 is SQIVND (reference sequence). The CDR3 has 16 amino acids. Trimming shortened V by 3 bases and J by 0 bases, and 9 bases separated the two germline ends. The CDR3 reads CASSIQSTSGANVLTF. DNA of the CDR3: TGTGCCAGTAGTATCCAGTCAACCTCTGGGGCCAACGTCCTGACTTTC.

The CDR3 DNA follows: TGTGCCTGGACTAGCGGGAGCTACGAGCAGTACTTC. Residues: CAWTSGSYEQYF. This rearrangement joins TRBV30 to TRBJ2-7, with 10 bases fitting TRBD2. The trim removed 4 bases at V and 3 bases at J, leaving 0 bases unmatched. There are 12 residues in the CDR3. Looked up from germline, CDR1 is GTSNPN and CDR2 is SVGIG (reference sequence).

This clonotype was detected ten times or more. The CDR3 sequence: CASSGGTSGRASETQYF. In DNA form, the CDR3 reads TGCGCCAGCAGCGGAGGGACTAGCGGGAGGGCCAGTGAGACCCAGTACTTC. The chain links TRBV5-1 to TRBJ2-5, with 16 bases identical to TRBD2. Trimming took 4 bases from V and 5 from J; bases not matched to a gene: 8. Looked up from germline, CDR1 is SGHRS and CDR2 is YFSETQ. The CDR3 runs 17 residues.

The gene calls are TRBV21-1 and TRBJ2-5; the table's D gene call, TRBD1, was not cross checked with the DNA. TRBV21-1 is annotated as a pseudogene. The CDR3 has 22 amino acids. Written as DNA, the CDR3 is TGTGCCAGCAGCAAAGTTCCCTGGGACAGGGGACTAGCGCCCCTCCACCAAGAGACCCAGTACTTC. This sequence encodes CASSKVPWDRGLAPLHQETQYF.

This clonotype was seen at least ten times. The chain joins TRBV28 to TRBJ1-2; no clear D gene. The germline V gene encodes CDR1 MDHEN and CDR2 SYDVKM. The CDR3 has 15 amino acids. The V gene lost 4 bases and the J gene lost 0 bases, with 12 bases spanning the gap. The CDR3 coding sequence is TGTGCCAGCAGTTCCCCGCCCCAGGCTAACTATGGCTACACCTTC. Translating it yields CASSSPPQANYGYTF.

V and J are TRBV7-9 and TRBJ2-3; 9 positions agree with TRBD1. CDR3 length: 14 residues. From germline, CDR1 is SEHNR and CDR2 FQNEAQ (reference sequence). Losses at the gene ends were 3 bases for V and 5 bases for J; bases not matched to a gene: 3. This chain's CDR3 is CASSFTGGGDTQYF. The CDR3 DNA reads TGTGCCAGCAGCTTCACAGGGGGCGGAGATACGCAGTATTTT.

This clonotype was recorded at least ten times. V and J are TRBV5-6 and TRBJ1-4; possible D gene TRBD1, 6 bases. The CDR3 contains 19 residues. Trimming took 4 bases from V and 5 from J, leaving 27 bases between them. Germline CDR1 reads SGHDT; CDR2 reads YYEEEE. CDR3 nucleotide sequence: TGTGCCAGCAGCCCGGGGGCGGGCTCCCCCCTGAGGTCCAATGAAAAACTGTTTTTT. The encoded protein is CASSPGAGSPLRSNEKLFF.

J is TRBJ2-3 and V is TRBV5-4; 8 positions match TRBD2. Losses at the gene ends were 0 bases for V and 4 bases for J; bases not matched to a gene: 4. The CDR3 totals 15 residues. Germline values: CDR1 SGHNT, CDR2 YYREEE (reference sequence). CDR3 sequence: CASSLGSGGADTQYF. CDR3 nucleotides: TGTGCCAGCAGCTTGGGATCGGGAGGGGCAGATACGCAGTATTTT.

This sequence joins TRBV5-1 and TRBJ2-7; D is ambiguous. Germline V gene sequence: CDR1 SGHRS, CDR2 YFSETQ. This CDR3 region has 14 residues. Trimming cost V 1 base and J 2 bases, with 10 bases left between them. The CDR3 here is CASSLPGAAYEQYF. CDR3 nucleotide sequence: TGCGCCAGCAGCTTGCCGGGTGCGGCCTACGAGCAGTACTTC.

This clonotype was seen many times. J is TRBJ2-3 and V is TRBV5-4; 8 positions match TRBD2. The CDR3 spans 16 residues. Looked up from germline, CDR1 is SGHNT and CDR2 is YYREEE (reference sequence). V lost 0 bases and J lost 1; bases outside the gene matches: 4. CDR3 sequence: CASSLAKTSGTDTQYF. CDR3 DNA: TGTGCCAGCAGCTTGGCCAAGACTAGCGGCACAGATACGCAGTATTTT. Supplemented by reference TRBV5-4 and TRBJ2-3, the full variable domain reads ETGVTQSPTHLIKTRGQQVTLRCSSQSGHNTVSWYQQALGQGPQFIFQYYREEENGRGNFPPRFSGLQFPNYSSELNVNALELDDSALYLCASSLAKTSGTDTQYFGPGTRLTVL.

This clonotype occurred a few times. CDR3 protein: CASSLKRVEQFF. The CDR3 nucleotides read TGTGCCAGCAGTCTCAAACGGGTTGAGCAGTTCTTC. This chain connects TRBV13 to TRBJ2-1; D unresolved. Germline V gene lookup returns CDR1 PRHDT and CDR2 FYEKMQ (reference sequence). V dropped 6 bases and J dropped 9 bases, with 12 bases sitting between them. This CDR3 has 12 residues.

The chain employs TRBV20-1 and TRBJ2-3, with D possibly TRBD1 on 5 matching bases. Germline V gene lookup returns CDR1 DFQATT and CDR2 SNEGSKA (reference sequence). The CDR3 is 10 amino acids. V gave up 3 bases and J gave up 8 bases, with 6 bases separating them. The CDR3 DNA follows: TGCAGTGCTAGTAGGGGTACGCAGTATTTT. It translates to CSASRGTQYF.

This clonotype was recorded many times. The chain carries TRBV2 and TRBJ2-1; 7 bases match TRBD2. The V gene end was trimmed by 5 bases and the J gene end by 9 bases; junction bases not matched to a gene: 10. The CDR3 has 14 amino acids. Looked up from germline, CDR1 is SNHLY and CDR2 is FYNNEI. In nucleotides, the CDR3 is TGTGCCAGCAGTCTTCAGGCGGGAGTTACTGAGCAGTTCTTC. Protein: CASSLQAGVTEQFF.

This chain links TRBV20-1 with TRBJ1-1; D is uncertain. V lost 2 bases, J lost 5 bases, and 12 bases lay in between. The CDR3 loop spans 13 amino acids. Germline CDR1 DFQATT, CDR2 SNEGSKA (reference sequence). As DNA, the CDR3 is TGCAGTGCTAGATCTGGGGTTGGGACTGAAGCTTTCTTT. Its protein is CSARSGVGTEAFF.

This clonotype has at least ten counts. Here the CDR3 reads CAIGAELAKNIQYF. DNA of the CDR3: TGTGCCATCGGGGCGGAGCTAGCCAAAAACATTCAGTACTTC. The chain links TRBV10-3 to TRBJ2-4, with D maybe TRBD1 (5 bases). This CDR3 region has 14 residues. Trimming took 8 bases from V and 0 from J, leaving 11 bases between them. CDR1 and CDR2 from the germline V gene are ENHRY and SYGVKD.

Many counts were recorded for this clonotype. The rearrangement uses TRBV20-1 and TRBJ2-1; 9 bases align to TRBD2. V shed 3 bases and J 5 bases; nucleotides not matched to a gene: 5. CDR1 and CDR2 (germline): DFQATT, SNEGSKA (reference sequence). There are 14 residues in the CDR3. DNA for the CDR3: TGCAGTGCTAGTTCTAGCGGGAAGGACAATGAGCAGTTCTTC. It specifies CSASSSGKDNEQFF.

This clonotype has a count of ten or more. The V gene is TRBV19, the J gene TRBJ2-1; D might be TRBD2 (6 bases). The CDR3 runs to 17 residues. Per the germline V gene, CDR1 is LNHDA and CDR2 is SQIVND (reference sequence). Trimming removed 5 bases from V and 0 bases from J, with 17 bases in between. DNA for the CDR3: TGTGCCAGTAGTTATCCGACCCGGGAGAGCTCCTACAATGAGCAGTTCTTC. It translates to CASSYPTRESSYNEQFF. Based on the CDR3 plus reference TRBV19 and TRBJ2-1, the full variable domain is DGGITQSPKYLFRKEGQNVTLSCEQNLNHDAMYWYRQDPGQGLRLIYYSQIVNDFQKGDIAEGYSVSREKKESFPLTVTSAQKNPTAFYLCASSYPTRESSYNEQFFGPGTRLTVL.

Of note for this clonotype: Possible read error: a much larger clone is one base away. The chain joins TRBV7-3 to TRBJ2-5; D might be TRBD1 (5 bases). V was cut by 5 bases and J by 4 bases, with 14 bases left in between. Per the germline V gene, CDR1 is SGHTA and CDR2 is FQGTGA. This CDR3 contains 14 residues. CDR3 in amino acids: CASSPRKGIETQYF. The CDR3 DNA is TGTGCCAGCAGCCCACGAAAGGGGATAGAGACCCAGTACTTC.

The chain links TRBV7-6 to TRBJ2-2, with a possible D match to TRBD1 (5 bases). Germline CDR1 reads SGHVS; CDR2 reads FNYEAQ. The CDR3 consists of 14 residues. Trimming stripped 2 bases from V and 1 base from J, with 5 bases between. The CDR3: CASSLTGNTGELFF. CDR3 coding DNA: TGTGCCAGCAGCTTAACAGGGAACACCGGGGAGCTGTTTTTT.

The rearrangement links TRBV11-2 to TRBJ2-1, with D unresolved. This CDR3 is 11 amino acids long. The V gene lost 3 bases and the J gene lost 8 bases, with 5 bases spanning the gap. Germline V CDR1 and CDR2: SGHAT, FQNNGV. The CDR3 protein is CASSFHHEQFF. The CDR3 DNA sequence: TGTGCCAGCAGCTTCCACCATGAGCAGTTCTTC.

This clonotype has at least ten counts. The chain joins TRBV7-9 to TRBJ2-1; 8 bases are shared with TRBD2. The CDR3 extends over 16 amino acids. The junction had 13 bases not matched to a gene; V was cut back by 5 bases and J by 7 bases. Germline CDR1 and CDR2: SEHNR and FQNEAQ (reference sequence). CDR3 protein: CASSRLGSGRVNEQFF. The CDR3 DNA reads as TGTGCCAGCAGCCGCCTGGGGAGCGGGAGAGTAAATGAGCAGTTCTTC.

This clonotype was counted many times. The chain couples TRBV6-5 to TRBJ1-4; D uncertain. Germline V gives CDR1 MNHEY, CDR2 SVGAGI. Trimming shortened V by 2 bases and J by 8 bases, and 12 bases separated the two germline ends. This CDR3 region has 14 residues. This CDR3 reads CASSYGRVDEKLFF. The CDR3 DNA sequence: TGTGCCAGCAGTTACGGGCGGGTAGACGAAAAACTGTTTTTT.

This clonotype showed up many times. V gene TRBV28 combines with J gene TRBJ2-7; 11 bases fit TRBD1. The CDR3 totals 16 residues. Per germline, CDR1 MDHEN and CDR2 SYDVKM. With 2 bases clipped from V and 12 bases from J, the junction kept 15 bases outside the gene matches. The CDR3 reads CASSLRVSRDRGFWYF. The CDR3 nucleotides read TGTGCCAGCAGTTTAAGGGTCAGTCGGGACAGGGGGTTCTGGTACTTC.

This clonotype has more than one count but fewer than ten. The chain links TRBV12-3 or TRBV12-4 to TRBJ1-6; no firm D call. V was pared by 6 bases and J by 9 bases, with 9 bases between. This CDR3 region has 12 residues. CDR3: CASRVIGSPLHF. In DNA, the CDR3 is TGTGCCAGCAGAGTAATTGGTTCACCCCTCCACTTT.

This clonotype was detected a few times. This rearrangement joins TRBV29-1 to TRBJ2-1; 14 bases are a match to TRBD2. CDR3 size: 13 residues. The germline CDR1 and CDR2 sequences are SQVTM and ANQGSEA. Trimming took 7 bases from V and 9 from J; bases not matched to a gene: 5. DNA for the CDR3: TGCAGCGCCAGGACTAGCGGGAGGACTGAGCAGTTCTTC. Its protein is CSARTSGRTEQFF.

This clonotype was detected ten times or more. The V gene is TRBV18, the J gene TRBJ1-1; D is ambiguous. From germline, CDR1 is KGHSH and CDR2 LQKENI. The CDR3 contains 14 residues. The germline V and J ends were trimmed by 3 bases and 1 base, with 9 bases remaining between them. The CDR3 DNA follows: TGTGCCAGCTCACCTTTAGACACGAACACTGAAGCTTTCTTT. It encodes CASSPLDTNTEAFF.